This T cell receptor (beta chain) comes out of a study of blood T cell repertoires in COVID-19. Study as a whole: Sites across the United States, Italy and Spain contributed samples from acute and convalescent COVID-19. The cDNA or gDNA used as material had been derived from T cells, B-cell-depleted T cells, or PBMCs.

Study processing details: Reference gene primer amplification gave estimated nucleated cell counts. Measured with immunoSEQ multiplex PCR; TCRdb has only the in-frame clones, and not every one. The DNA was the basis for D and trimming; V, J and clone size are from that table. The repertoire holds some 150,000 clones, with approximately 84% as singletons. A single count supports this clone. The V gene lost 0 bases and the J gene lost 4 bases, with 18 bases spanning the gap. Germline V lookup: CDR1 MGHRA, CDR2 YSYEKL. CDR3 length: 17 amino acids. Sequencing was performed on peripheral blood. The rearrangement uses TRBV4-1 and TRBJ2-5; D is perhaps TRBD2 (7 bases). The TCR originated in a human donor in a cohort sampled during active COVID-19. The CDR3 here is CASSQDSPHREGETQYF. In nucleotides, the CDR3 is TGCGCCAGCAGCCAAGATTCCCCCCACAGGGAGGGAGAGACCCAGTACTTC.